This TCR beta chain emerged from a study of blood T cell repertoires in COVID-19. Across the study: Nucleic acid was either cDNA or gDNA, and it came from T cells, B-cell-depleted T cells, or PBMCs.

This CDR3 has 14 residues. Trimming took 1 base from V and 5 from J, leaving 8 bases between them. In germline, CDR1 is SEHNR, CDR2 FQNEAQ (reference sequence). Enrolment of Seattle patients took place during active infection, and they were followed longitudinally. This clone was seen just once. Authors' methods: For nucleated cells, counts were estimated from reference gene primer amplification. Here immunoSEQ multiplex PCR was the method, and the copy in TCRdb shows in-frame clones only, minus some. The V and J calls and the clone size are those of that table, but D and trimming were determined from the DNA. The table records 150,000 to 200,000 clones, around 80% of them present only once.

This chain joins TRBV7-9 and TRBJ2-2; weak D call: TRBD1 (5 bases). The TCR originated in a woman in her 70s with COVID-19, enrolled during active disease. Sequencing used peripheral blood. CDR3 in DNA: TGTGCCAGCAGCTTAGATTCAGGGACCGGGGAGCTGTTTTTT. This gives the protein CASSLDSGTGELFF.